Listed below are T cell receptor beta chains from one sample, sequenced in a study of cytomegalovirus exposure and HLA in healthy donors. Assay used: immunoSEQ multiplex PCR; TCRdb lists only in-frame clones, some missing. The sample includes 90,000 to 130,000 clones, about 70% of them seen just once. The sequencing input was PBMCs. All receptors derive from a man aged 25-40 years in good health and CMV-seropositive. Both conserved end residues are part of each CDR3. Each record gives: CDR3 DNA, CDR3 protein, J gene, V gene, D gene, clone size. A D gene is named only where the DNA matches it firmly. Clone sizes are given selectively: once, few, many, or a class where the clone is expanded.

TGTGCCAGTAACTCGGGGACATCAGCCTACAATGAGCAGTTCTTC CASNSGTSAYNEQFF TRBJ2-1 TRBV19 NA NA
TGTGCCAGCAGTTCACCTCACCAGGGAGAGACCCAGTACTTC CASSSPHQGETQYF TRBJ2-5 TRBV28 NA NA
TGCGCCAGCAGCTTGGTCGGCCTAGTGTCCGGCGGCGAGCAGTACTTC CASSLVGLVSGGEQYF TRBJ2-7 TRBV5-1 NA NA
TGTGCCAGCAGTGTAACTGGCGGCGTCGGCACAGATACGCAGTATTTT CASSVTGGVGTDTQYF TRBJ2-3 TRBV2 NA few
TGTGCCAGCTCACCCTCCGCTAGCGGGGGCACAGATACGCAGTATTTT CASSPSASGGTDTQYF TRBJ2-3 TRBV18 TRBD2 NA
TGTGCCAGCAGGAAGGACAGGGACGGTGAGCAGTTCTTC CASRKDRDGEQFF TRBJ2-1 TRBV6-1 TRBD1 NA
TGTGCCAGCAGCGCAACGTCTAGCGGGCGCTACGAGCAGTACTTC CASSATSSGRYEQYF TRBJ2-7 TRBV7-6 TRBD2 NA
TGTGCCAGCAGTTCCCCGACAGTCTCTGGAAACACCATATATTTT CASSSPTVSGNTIYF TRBJ1-3 TRBV6-5 NA NA
TGTGCCAGCAGCTTAGGACTAAACAATGAGCAGTTCTTC CASSLGLNNEQFF TRBJ2-1 TRBV11-3 NA NA
TGTGCAAGTCGCTTAGCCCCACTGACAGGGCGGTACGAGCAGTACTTC CASRLAPLTGRYEQYF TRBJ2-7 TRBV12-2 NA NA
TGTGCCAGCAGCGGCCGACAGGAAGGCTCAGATACGCAGTATTTT CASSGRQEGSDTQYF TRBJ2-3 TRBV5-4 NA few
TGCGCCAGCAGCCTAAGGGAACAGGGTGGAAACACCATATATTTT CASSLREQGGNTIYF TRBJ1-3 TRBV4-1 NA NA
TGCGCCAGCCGCCTTAATCCGGCGGTAGATACGCAGTATTTT CASRLNPAVDTQYF TRBJ2-3 TRBV5-1 NA NA
TGTGCCAGCAGCTTACCGGGACAGGGGGCCGGGGAGCTGTTTTTT CASSLPGQGAGELFF TRBJ2-2 TRBV5-6 TRBD1 NA
TGCAGCGTCGATGGGGATGGGACAGCCGAGCAGTACTTC CSVDGDGTAEQYF TRBJ2-7 TRBV29-1 TRBD1 NA
TGCGCCAGCAGCCAAGGCCCGGGGGGGGAGCAGTACTTC CASSQGPGGEQYF TRBJ2-7 TRBV4-1 TRBD2 NA
TGTGCCTGGGACAGGGGGGGGGCGGCCGGCTCACCCCTCCACTTT CAWDRGGAAGSPLHF TRBJ1-6 TRBV30 TRBD1 NA
TGTGCCAGCAGCCGTCCGGGGGGGGAGACCCAGTACTTC CASSRPGGETQYF TRBJ2-5 TRBV5-4 TRBD2 NA
TGTGCCTGGAGTGTACCGGACCACACAGGCACCAATTCACCCCTCCACTTT CAWSVPDHTGTNSPLHF TRBJ1-6 TRBV30 NA NA
TGTGCCAGCAGGGTTACAGGGGACCATGGCTACACCTTC CASRVTGDHGYTF TRBJ1-2 TRBV28 TRBD1 NA
TGTGCCAGTAGTTACAGGTCAGGCCCCAATCAGCCCCAGCATTTT CASSYRSGPNQPQHF TRBJ1-5 TRBV19 NA NA
TGTGCCAGCAGCTTGAGGCCTAGCGGGGGGGCGGGGGAGACCCAGTACTTC CASSLRPSGGAGETQYF TRBJ2-5 TRBV5-5 TRBD2 NA
TGTGCCAGCAGTTTATGGGGACGGGGGGCCGACAATCAGCCCCAGCATTTT CASSLWGRGADNQPQHF TRBJ1-5 TRBV27 NA once
TGTGCCAGCAGCTTCATGCGGGGGGCCTACGAGCAGTACTTC CASSFMRGAYEQYF TRBJ2-7 TRBV5-6 TRBD2 NA
TGCGCCAGCAGCCAAGAGCCTGGAGGTAGCTCCTATAATTCACCCCTCCACTTT CASSQEPGGSSYNSPLHF TRBJ1-6 TRBV4-3 NA NA
TGTGCCAGTAGTCGTCTGACAGGGGCGGTAGAGACCCAGTACTTC CASSRLTGAVETQYF TRBJ2-5 TRBV19 TRBD1 once
TGCGCCAGCAGCGGCGGACAGGGGGGAGACTACGAGCAGTACTTC CASSGGQGGDYEQYF TRBJ2-7 TRBV5-1 TRBD1 NA
TGCGCCAGCAGACTGACAGGGGAAAACACTGAAGCTTTCTTT CASRLTGENTEAFF TRBJ1-1 TRBV5-1 TRBD1 few
TGTGCTAGTGGCCATTACATCAATGAGCAGTTCTTC CASGHYINEQFF TRBJ2-1 TRBV12-5 NA NA
TGTGCCAGCAGCTCGACAGGGGTCCCACGCGAGCAGTACTTC CASSSTGVPREQYF TRBJ2-7 TRBV11-2 TRBD1 once
TGTGCCAGCAGCCGCCGACATGAGGAGGCTAACTATGGCTACACCTTC CASSRRHEEANYGYTF TRBJ1-2 TRBV6-6 NA NA
TGTGCCAGCAGCTTAAGAGGGGGCACTGAAGCTTTCTTT CASSLRGGTEAFF TRBJ1-1 TRBV5-4 NA NA
TGCAGCCAGGGGACCTCCTACAATGAGCAGTTCTTC CSQGTSYNEQFF TRBJ2-1 TRBV29-1 NA NA
TGTGCCTGGATGGCACAGCTCAACACTGAAGCTTTCTTT CAWMAQLNTEAFF TRBJ1-1 TRBV30 NA NA
TGCGCCAGCAGCCTCACAGGGGCGTCCTATAATTCACCCCTCCACTTT CASSLTGASYNSPLHF TRBJ1-6 TRBV5-1 TRBD1 NA
TGCAGCCTTGAGGGAGTGGGACAGGGAGTTTACGAGCAGTACTTC CSLEGVGQGVYEQYF TRBJ2-7 TRBV29-1 TRBD1 NA
TGTGCCATCAGTGCGATTCTAGCGGGGGGTGACTACAATGAGCAGTTCTTC CAISAILAGGDYNEQFF TRBJ2-1 TRBV10-3 TRBD2 NA
TGCGCCAGCAGCCCCGGACAGGGGCCGTCCACCGGGGAGCTGTTTTTT CASSPGQGPSTGELFF TRBJ2-2 TRBV5-1 TRBD1 NA
TGTGCCAGCAGCTTAGGGACAGAGAATTCACCCCTCCACTTT CASSLGTENSPLHF TRBJ1-6 TRBV7-3 TRBD1 NA
TGTGCCAGCAGCTTACCGTCTGGAAACACCATATATTTT CASSLPSGNTIYF TRBJ1-3 TRBV7-2 NA many
TGTGCCACCAGCCGGGGACAGCAAGAGACCCAGTACTTC CATSRGQQETQYF TRBJ2-5 TRBV15 TRBD1 NA
TGTGCCACCAGCAGAGCTAGGACAGGGAGATTCGGCAATCAGCCCCAGCATTTT CATSRARTGRFGNQPQHF TRBJ1-5 TRBV15 TRBD1 NA
TGTGCCATCAGTGCAAACTACGAGCAGTACTTC CAISANYEQYF TRBJ2-7 TRBV10-3 NA NA
TGTGCCATCAGTGACGAGACTGGACAGGGGCCCTACGAGCAGTACTTC CAISDETGQGPYEQYF TRBJ2-7 TRBV10-3 TRBD1 NA
TGTGCTAGTGGTTTGGATCGTGGGAGGGGAAACACCATATATTTT CASGLDRGRGNTIYF TRBJ1-3 TRBV12-5 NA once
TGTGCCAGCTCTCGACAGGGGGTAGACACTGAAGCTTTCTTT CASSRQGVDTEAFF TRBJ1-1 TRBV18 TRBD1 once
TGTGCCAGCACGGGACAGGGATCTTACACCGGGGAGCTGTTTTTT CASTGQGSYTGELFF TRBJ2-2 TRBV25-1 TRBD1 once
TGCGCCAGCAGGGCCACCGACAGGGCAAATTCACCCCTCCACTTT CASRATDRANSPLHF TRBJ1-6 TRBV4-3 TRBD1 NA
TGTGCCAGCAGACTAGCGGGGAGCTCCTACAATGAGCAGTTCTTC CASRLAGSSYNEQFF TRBJ2-1 TRBV27 TRBD2 few
TGTGCCAGCAGCGTTCGACCGGGAACGGACACCATATATTTT CASSVRPGTDTIYF TRBJ1-3 TRBV9 NA NA
TGTGCCAGCAGTAAATCAGGGAGGGGGGGCACAGATACGCAGTATTTT CASSKSGRGGTDTQYF TRBJ2-3 TRBV28 NA NA
TGTGCCAGCAGCTTAGGGGGACAGGTCAGCTCCTACGAGCAGTACTTC CASSLGGQVSSYEQYF TRBJ2-7 TRBV7-2 TRBD1 NA
TGTGCCAGCAGTTACGGGACAGGGTACGGAGAGCAGTACTTC CASSYGTGYGEQYF TRBJ2-7 TRBV6-5 TRBD1 NA